The 21 T cell receptor beta chains in this list originate from one sample, sequenced in a study of T cell responses to AZD1222 COVID-19 vaccine. Using immunoSEQ multiplex PCR, the repertoire was profiled, and TCRdb retains in-frame clones only, with some absent. This table holds more than 95,000 clones, about 89% found once. The sample consisted of peripheral blood, taken on day 0 of MenACWY control vaccination. These receptors were collected from an adult in good health.

The chain employs TRBV7-2 and TRBJ2-7, with 8 nucleotides matching TRBD2. The CDR3 runs to 16 residues. Germline-derived CDR1 and CDR2 are SGHTA and FQGNSA. V was clipped by 5 bases and J by 2 bases; unmatched bases: 11. The CDR3 DNA reads TGTGCCAGCAGCCCCTGGCTCCGGGAGGGTACCTACGAGCAGTACTTC. It encodes CASSPWLREGTYEQYF.

This sequence joins TRBV3-1 (or the pseudogene TRBV3-2) and TRBJ1-2; D not certain. This CDR3 comprises 13 residues. Germline CDR1 and CDR2: LGHDT and YNNKEL (reference sequence). Between the trimmed V and J ends, which lost 5 bases and 5 bases, there was a span of 12 bases. The CDR3 nucleotides read TGTGCCAGCAGCGTAGATGAGGGTTATGGCTACACCTTC. Protein: CASSVDEGYGYTF.

V usage is TRBV2 and J usage is TRBJ1-2, with D possibly matching TRBD1 (5 bases). Deletions cut 2 bases from V and 2 bases from J, with 15 bases between. Germline-derived CDR1 and CDR2 are SNHLY and FYNNEI. The CDR3 covers 16 residues. The CDR3 DNA is TGTGCCAGCAGTGAACCAGGCAGGGTGCAAAACTATGGCTACACCTTC. Translation gives CASSEPGRVQNYGYTF.

The chain recombines TRBV9 with TRBJ2-1; 7 positions agree with TRBD2. Germline V gene data show CDR1 as SGDLS and CDR2 as YYNGEE. After removal of 4 bases from V and 5 bases from J, the junction contained 9 bases not matched to a gene. The CDR3 is made up of 15 amino acids. CDR3 nucleotides: TGTGCCAGCAGCCCCATCGGGGGGATGAACAATGAGCAGTTCTTC. It codes for CASSPIGGMNNEQFF.

The chain links TRBV30 to TRBJ2-1; D is ambiguous. The CDR3 contains 11 residues. Trimming shortened V by 0 bases and J by 12 bases, and 9 bases separated the two germline ends. Per germline, CDR1 GTSNPN and CDR2 SVGIG (reference sequence). This chain's CDR3 is CAWSVMVGQFF. The CDR3 DNA sequence: TGTGCCTGGAGTGTCATGGTTGGGCAGTTCTTC.

The chain is built from TRBV6-5 and TRBJ2-7; unclear D gene. Trimming stripped 0 bases from V and 3 bases from J, with 9 bases between. From germline, CDR1 is MNHEY and CDR2 SVGAGI. The CDR3 is 14 residues long. The CDR3 nucleotides are TGTGCCAGCAGTTACTCTACCGAGAACTACGAGCAGTACTTC. This encodes CASSYSTENYEQYF.

The chain has TRBV10-1 and TRBJ2-3, with D perhaps TRBD2 (5 bases). With 3 bases removed from V and 4 bases from J, the gap between germline ends came to 11 bases. This CDR3 has 14 residues. Germline V CDR1 and CDR2: WNHNN, SYGVQD (reference sequence). The CDR3 region is CASSEVGVPDTQYF. CDR3 nucleotides: TGCGCCAGCAGTGAAGTGGGAGTCCCAGATACGCAGTATTTT.

The gene calls are TRBV23-1 and TRBJ2-5; possible D gene TRBD1, 5 bases. TRBV23-1 is designated an ORF whose function remains uncertain. Trimming shortened V by 3 bases and J by 0 bases, and 11 bases separated the two germline ends. The length of the CDR3 is 15 residues. CDR3 sequence reads: CASSQPTEYQETQYF. DNA of the CDR3: TGCGCCAGCAGTCAGCCGACAGAATACCAAGAGACCCAGTACTTC.

V usage is TRBV6-5 and J usage is TRBJ2-7; D unclear. There are 12 residues in the CDR3. Per the germline V gene, CDR1 is MNHEY and CDR2 is SVGAGI. Trimming took off 7 bases at V and 2 bases at J, with 9 bases between the two ends. The CDR3 loop is CASMSLAYEQYF. CDR3 sequence (DNA): TGTGCCAGCATGTCTCTTGCCTACGAGCAGTACTTC.

This clone was observed once. V usage is TRBV5-5 and J usage is TRBJ2-1; 10 nucleotides line up with TRBD2. This CDR3 has 15 amino acids. Germline V lookup: CDR1 SGHKS, CDR2 YYEKEE (reference sequence). J lost 7 bases, V lost 2 bases, and 6 bases had no gene match. The CDR3 is CASSLSGRANNEQFF. The CDR3 DNA follows: TGTGCCAGCAGCTTAAGCGGGAGGGCCAATAATGAGCAGTTCTTC.

The chain uses TRBV7-9 and TRBJ1-1; the D is unclear. The CDR3 runs to 14 residues. CDR1 SEHNR and CDR2 FQNEAQ come from the germline V gene (reference sequence). V was trimmed by 5 bases and J by 1 base, leaving 11 bases between them. The CDR3, as DNA: TGTGCCAGCAGCCCCCAGGACTGGAACACTGAAGCTTTCTTT. Translating gives CASSPQDWNTEAFF. Variable domain in full (rest from reference TRBV7-9 and TRBJ1-1): DTGVSQNPRHKITKRGQNVTFRCDPISEHNRLYWYRQTLGQGPEFLTYFQNEAQLEKSRLLSDRFSAERPKGSFSTLEIQRTEQGDSAMYLCASSPQDWNTEAFFGQGTRLTVV.

The chain has TRBV7-8 and TRBJ2-1; TRBD2 is a possible D gene (6 bases). This CDR3 spans 12 amino acids. Germline CDR1 is SGHVS and CDR2 is FQNEAQ. V lost 5 bases, J lost 12 bases, and 14 bases lay in between. This chain's CDR3 is CASSPLLARQFF. The CDR3 nucleotides are TGTGCCAGCAGCCCCTTACTAGCCCGGCAGTTCTTC.

The rearrangement links TRBV19 to TRBJ2-2; maybe TRBD1 (6 bases). V was shortened by 3 bases and J by 7 bases, with 12 bases between the two germline ends. The CDR3 has 14 residues. The germline V gene has CDR1 LNHDA and CDR2 SQIVND (reference sequence). CDR3 amino acids: CASSIRGEVGELFF. The CDR3 bases are TGTGCCAGTAGTATCAGGGGAGAAGTCGGGGAGCTGTTTTTT.

The chain carries TRBV5-4 and TRBJ1-4, with D perhaps matching TRBD1 (6 bases). CDR1 SGHNT and CDR2 YYREEE come from the germline V gene (reference sequence). V lost 4 bases and J lost 0, with 13 bases in between. The CDR3 is 16 residues long. The CDR3 DNA is TGTGCCAGCAGCGACCTTGAGGGGGCAACTAATGAAAAACTGTTTTTT. Its protein is CASSDLEGATNEKLFF.

V and J are TRBV27 and TRBJ2-3; 10 bases line up with TRBD2. The junction had 8 bases not matched to a gene; V was cut back by 3 bases and J by 5 bases. The CDR3 consists of 16 residues. In germline, CDR1 is MNHEY, CDR2 SMNVEV (reference sequence). CDR3 sequence reads: CASSFGWLAGEDTQYF. The CDR3 DNA is TGTGCCAGCAGTTTCGGTTGGCTAGCGGGAGAAGATACGCAGTATTTT.

V usage is TRBV9 and J usage is TRBJ2-3; D unclear. V was clipped by 0 bases and J by 4 bases, with 9 bases between them. Per the germline V gene, CDR1 is SGDLS and CDR2 is YYNGEE. This CDR3 contains 14 residues. Here the CDR3 reads CASSVEVRADTQYF. The CDR3, as DNA: TGTGCCAGCAGCGTAGAAGTTCGTGCAGATACGCAGTATTTT.

Points on this clone: The identical CDR3 is also encoded by other nucleotide sequences in the sample. This chain connects TRBV7-3 to TRBJ2-1; TRBD2 matches 11 bases. The trim removed 4 bases at V and 4 bases at J, leaving 6 bases unmatched. This CDR3 contains 16 residues. Germline V gene data show CDR1 as SGHTA and CDR2 as FQGTGA. The CDR3 nucleotides are TGTGCCAGCAGCTCAACCGGGACTAGCGGATACAATGAGCAGTTCTTC. It yields the protein CASSSTGTSGYNEQFF.

The J gene is TRBJ2-7, the V gene TRBV5-5; D is undetermined. CDR1 is SGHKS, CDR2 YYEKEE, per germline (reference sequence). V lost 2 bases, J lost 6 bases, and 15 bases lay in between. The length of the CDR3 is 14 residues. DNA of the CDR3: TGTGCCAGCAGCTTCAGCTTTGATTGGGGCGAGCAGTACTTC. Its translation is CASSFSFDWGEQYF.

The rearrangement uses TRBV5-1 and TRBJ2-5, with D perhaps TRBD2 (5 bases). The CDR3 loop spans 16 amino acids. The ends were cut back, 2 bases at V and 4 bases at J, with 18 bases in the middle. In germline, CDR1 is SGHRS, CDR2 YFSETQ. This CDR3 is CASSFSGRGLRETQYF. CDR3 in DNA: TGCGCCAGCAGCTTCTCTGGGAGAGGGCTTCGAGAGACCCAGTACTTC. Full variable domain (remainder filled in from reference TRBV5-1 and TRBJ2-5): KAGVTQTPRYLIKTRGQQVTLSCSPISGHRSVSWYQQTPGQGLQFLFEYFSETQRNKGNFPGRFSGRQFSNSRSEMNVSTLELGDSALYLCASSFSGRGLRETQYFGPGTRLLVL.

This chain links TRBV20-1 with TRBJ2-1; possibly TRBD2 for D (6 bases). CDR1 DFQATT and CDR2 SNEGSKA come from the germline V gene (reference sequence). The CDR3 runs to 11 residues. With 3 bases removed from V and 6 bases from J, the gap between germline ends came to 6 bases. The CDR3 region is CSASGSNEQFF. The CDR3 bases are TGCAGTGCTAGCGGGAGCAATGAGCAGTTCTTC.

The chain combines TRBV10-3 with TRBJ2-7, with 10 bases lining up with TRBD1. The V gene end was trimmed by 8 bases and the J gene end by 4 bases; junction bases not matched to a gene: 2. Germline V CDR1 and CDR2: ENHRY, SYGVKD. The CDR3 is 12 residues long. This chain's CDR3 is CAIGQGGYEQYF. In nucleotides, the CDR3 is TGTGCCATCGGACAGGGGGGGTACGAGCAGTACTTC.